This T cell receptor (beta chain) was found in a study of Tregs in tolerant kidney transplant recipients. Related graft donors supplied nonmyeloablative bone marrow transplants, and mixed chimerism was transient. Sequenced by immunoSEQ multiplex PCR; TCRdb stores in-frame clones only, minus some. Reported are under 6,000 clones; the ten largest clones contain more than 6.5%. The starting material was CD4+ T cells from blood (PBMCs), obtained around 15 months after the transplant. This receptor was obtained from a human patient who received a combined kidney and bone marrow transplant. A share of the T cells may be of graft donor origin.

CDR3 DNA, as far as it was read: TGTGCCAGCAGCCTGGGGAACAGTTACTATTCACCC. It encodes CASSLGNSYYSP. Given in full, the CDR3 is CASSLGNSYYSPLHF. V and J are TRBV5-6 and TRBJ1-6; D unresolved. The sequence runs out 3 residues before the end of the CDR3; the remainder is reconstructed from the germline J gene. Trimming shortened V by 4 bases and J by 8 bases, and 16 bases separated the two germline ends. Germline V lookup: CDR1 SGHDT, CDR2 YYEEEE. This CDR3 is built from 15 residues.